This TCR beta chain was sequenced in a study of T cell responses to AZD1222 COVID-19 vaccine. Study observations and caveats: White British donors predominated, females outnumbered males, and clonal diversity was possibly underestimated. Breadth and depth of Spike-specific TCRs rose after two AZD1222 doses. All repertoire sampling was performed exclusively after the peak T cell response.

Second doses at about 4 or about 12 weeks were pooled. Method: immunoSEQ multiplex PCR; TCRdb's copy keeps in-frame clones and lacks some. This table has 150,000 to 200,000 clones, 93% appearing once. With regard to this clone: No antigen is known for it.

This CDR3 is 15 amino acids long. The germline V gene has CDR1 SQVTM and CDR2 ANQGSEA. Trimming removed 8 bases from V and 4 bases from J, with 24 bases in between. The sequence derives from an adult who received the AZD1222 COVID-19 vaccine. The sample in question was peripheral blood, obtained 28 days after the second AZD1222 dose. The chain links TRBV29-1 to TRBJ2-7; D uncertain. The CDR3 sequence: CSFQVGSRNGYEQYF. The CDR3 nucleotides read TGCAGCTTTCAGGTGGGCAGTAGGAACGGTTACGAGCAGTACTTC.